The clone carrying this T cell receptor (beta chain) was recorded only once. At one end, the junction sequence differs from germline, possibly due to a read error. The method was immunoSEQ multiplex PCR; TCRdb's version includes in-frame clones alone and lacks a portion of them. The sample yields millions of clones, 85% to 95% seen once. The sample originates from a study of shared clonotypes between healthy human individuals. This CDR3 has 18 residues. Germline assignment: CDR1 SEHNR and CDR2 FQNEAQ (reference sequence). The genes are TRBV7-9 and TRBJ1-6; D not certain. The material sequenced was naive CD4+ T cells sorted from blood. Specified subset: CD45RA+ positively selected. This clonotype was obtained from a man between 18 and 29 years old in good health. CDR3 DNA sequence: TGTGCCAGCACCTTAATACAGACTTCGAGCTCCTATAATTCACCCCTCCACTTT. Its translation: CASTLIQTSSSYNSPLHF.